This T cell receptor (beta chain) was recorded in a study of naive and memory T cell subsets (dated by TCRdb to about 2017). Study-level background: The study applied an open-source, UMI-based TCR alpha and beta sequencing pipeline to sorted naive and memory peripheral blood T cell subsets. RNA was DNase-treated and reverse transcribed with TCR constant-region primers, mostly using SuperScript III. The results of the functional CMV T cell responses matched the IgG serology results in every case.

Beyond this particular receptor, the publication reports: After error correction, only a single occurrence was seen for over 85% of naive TCR sequences, so much steeper abundance distributions were produced than in memory subsets. RNA-based TCR counts may be influenced by expression changes linked to T cell activation and differentiation. A clonotype was defined as a single alpha or beta chain sequence rather than as a paired alpha/beta receptor. In both CD4 and CD8 cells, going from naive through CM, EM and EMRA, the Gini index went up while Shannon and inverse Simpson diversity went down. The repertoire findings for the naive and memory subsets could not be validated against a ground truth, as none was available. TCR abundance followed a power law whose exponent differed between naive and memory subsets but was consistent across the three individuals.

This clonotype was seen only a few times. Its cognate antigen has yet to be identified. The input lacks base qualities; no much larger clone sits a single base away. The library was prepared using UMI-ligation and nested PCR. The beta constant-region primer was an equimolar mix of two oligonucleotides covering both TRBC1 and TRBC2. A single-stranded oligonucleotide containing the SP2 primer and a 12-nucleotide UMI was joined to the 3' end of the cDNA by T4 RNA ligase 1. The ligated cDNA went through four rounds of PCR with nested alpha and beta constant-region primers together with the SP2 primer. The ligation reaction was kept at 16 degrees C for about 18-25 hours. PCR2 was typically run as a SYBR Green qPCR and stopped at a predetermined threshold to prevent over-amplification. All purifications after the first were performed with Agencourt AMPure XP magnetic beads. Library amounts were measured by Qubit and library quality was assessed on a TapeStation, where the main peak was expected at around 650 bp. Pooled libraries were sequenced on an Illumina MiSeq using v2 2x251 paired-end kits, and typically about 0.9-2.1 million reads were obtained per sample. Each sample library was pooled at approximately 4 nM, and roughly 5-8% PhiX was included to improve cluster recognition. The study's processing was this. V and J genes were assigned to Demultiplexor-processed FASTQ reads by Decombinator through tag matching, with a single base-pair mismatch being allowed. Collapsinator used UMIs to correct both sequencing errors and frequency errors arising from PCR heterogeneity. TCRs were translated and CDR3s were extracted from the conserved cysteine to the FGXG phenylalanine by CDR3Translator, with non-productive sequences being flagged. Gini, Shannon entropy and inverse Simpson indices were computed after subsampling the repertoires to the same number of UMI-defined TCRs. Power-law fits to clonotype abundance distributions were performed by maximum likelihood within the linear range. For one naive CD8 sample, the pipeline and MIGEC produced similar UMI counts, unique TCR numbers and clonal distributions. The repertoires were searched for about 7,300 CMV-associated CDR3 sequences that had been compiled from VDJdb and a published dataset. TCRdb reprocessing: public reads trimmed at Q25 with fastp, clones called with MiXCR, in-frame beta chains kept. Rows matching on CDR3 protein sequence are summarized as one entry with the most common DNA and genes. Here the V and J calls rest on TCRdb's processing, not on the authors' analysis. The sample table contains 65,000 to 85,000 distinct CDR3 sequences; only one count was recorded for approximately 14% of them. Roughly 0.9% of the sample is taken by the ten largest.

TCR alpha and beta chain libraries were amplified separately from the second PCR step onward. To determine each donor's CMV status, fresh PBMCs were stimulated overnight with CMV viral lysate, and IFNgamma production from CD4+ T cells was then assessed. Using Miltenyi beads, CD4 T cells were first positively selected, and CD8 T cells were then positively selected from the CD4-negative fraction. Cells were stained for CD3, CD4, CD8, CD45RA, CD27 and a live/dead dye and were sorted on a BD Aria II into four subsets based on CD45RA and CD27. A few healthy volunteers provided blood, and the blood of each volunteer was split into CD4 and CD8 T cells and then into four differentiation subsets. Approximately 110 ml of peripheral blood was taken from each donor, and PBMC were separated by density-gradient centrifugation on Ficoll-Paque PLUS. The sorted cells were lysed in RLT buffer, after which RNA was extracted using a Qiagen RNeasy kit and kept at -80 degrees C.

Material for sequencing was central memory CD4+ T cells from blood. This sample's cell subset or site label indicates: central memory, CD45RA- CD27+. The TCR originated in a human donor in good health.

The CDR3 loop reads CASRPRQAYTQYF. The nucleotide sequence reads as follows: TGCGCCAGCAGACCGAGACAGGCATATACGCAGTATTTT. The chain uses TRBV5-1 and TRBJ2-3; D gene: possibly TRBD1, on 6 matching bases. V lost 5 bases and J lost 7 bases; the stretch between them is 14 bases long. Spanning cysteine to phenylalanine, the CDR3 consists of 13 amino acids. Only the CDR3 region is kept as DNA, spanning 39 bases read in frame from base 1. From a lookup of the germline V gene, CDR1 and CDR2 are SGHRS and YFSETQ.